The TCR beta chain described here comes from a study of T cell responses to AZD1222 COVID-19 vaccine. General observations from the study: Two doses of AZD1222 preceded a rise in Spike-specific TCR breadth and depth. White British ancestry dominated among donors, who included more females, and clonal diversity was possibly underestimated.

For this clone: As yet, its antigen is unknown. At the DNA level, this CDR3 is encoded by other sequences in the same sample as well.

Trimming took off 5 bases at V and 1 base at J, with 11 bases between the two ends. The CDR3 loop spans 14 amino acids. Germline-derived CDR1 and CDR2 are LNHDA and SQIVND (reference sequence). Sequenced by immunoSEQ multiplex PCR; TCRdb stores in-frame clones only, minus some. The data hold 200,000 to 250,000 clones, with approximately 94% observed a single time. The rearrangement uses TRBV19 and TRBJ1-1; possibly TRBD1 for D (5 bases). The material sequenced was peripheral blood, taken 28 days after the second dose of the MenACWY control vaccine. The sequence was obtained from an adult who received the MenACWY meningococcal vaccine as a control. The CDR3 DNA reads as TGTGCCAGTAGTGTCGGGACGGCGAACACTGAAGCTTTCTTT. It yields the protein CASSVGTANTEAFF.